The 19 T cell receptor beta chains presented below share a single source sample, sequenced in a study of T cell clones after liver transplantation. Data came from immunoSEQ multiplex PCR; TCRdb stores just in-frame clones and leaves some out. The sample carries some 120,000 clones, about nine tenths recorded once. The source was CD4+ T cells from blood, collected 12 months after liver transplant. The receptors here all came from a human patient who received a liver transplant. Some T cells may be the graft donor's.

The rearrangement links TRBV7-8 to TRBJ2-2, with unresolved D. The V end was cut by 4 bases, the J end by 4 bases, with 7 bases between. This CDR3 is built from 13 residues. CDR1 is SGHVS, CDR2 FQNEAQ, per germline. The CDR3, as DNA: TGTGCCAGCAGCTCCCTAACCACCGGGGAGCTGTTTTTT. Protein product: CASSSLTTGELFF.

The chain carries TRBV7-9 and TRBJ1-1; no clear D. Germline assignment: CDR1 SEHNR and CDR2 FQNEAQ (reference sequence). There are 13 residues in the CDR3. Trimming stripped 1 base from V and 1 base from J, with 4 bases between. In nucleotides, the CDR3 is TGTGCCAGCAGCTTAGAAGGGAACACTGAAGCTTTCTTT. Translation: CASSLEGNTEAFF.

The J gene is TRBJ2-7, the V gene TRBV29-1; D possibly corresponds to TRBD1 (5 bases). Germline V gene lookup returns CDR1 SQVTM and CDR2 ANQGSEA. V lost 1 base, J lost 2 bases, and 12 bases lay in between. The CDR3 extends over 14 amino acids. CDR3 amino acids: CSVEVDNSPYEQYF. Written as DNA, the CDR3 is TGCAGCGTTGAAGTGGACAATAGCCCCTACGAGCAGTACTTC.

The V gene is TRBV2, the J gene TRBJ1-1; the D gene is possibly TRBD1 (6 bases). The CDR3 extends over 13 amino acids. Germline-derived CDR1 and CDR2 are SNHLY and FYNNEI. V shed 7 bases and J shed 4 bases, with 13 bases lying between them. This CDR3 is CASMVRGGTEAFF. In nucleotides, the CDR3 is TGTGCCAGCATGGTCAGGGGTGGCACTGAAGCTTTCTTT.

This clone was counted between two and nine times. CDR3 DNA: TGCAGCGGGGGACAGCTGGGAGGGACCGGGGAGCTGTTTTTT. Translating it yields CSGGQLGGTGELFF. The J gene is TRBJ2-2, the V gene TRBV29-1; tentatively, D is TRBD1 or TRBD2 (7 bases each). Germline assignment: CDR1 SQVTM and CDR2 ANQGSEA. CDR3 length: 14 residues. Trimming cost V 7 bases and J 5 bases, with 17 bases left between them.

A few counts support this clone. The V and J genes are TRBV10-3 and TRBJ1-2, with D hard to call. Germline V gives CDR1 ENHRY, CDR2 SYGVKD. V lost 4 bases and J 8 bases, leaving 14 bases between the germline ends. This CDR3 spans 13 amino acids. Here the CDR3 reads CAISGFGSGGYTF. For the CDR3, the DNA is TGTGCCATCAGTGGTTTTGGGAGTGGGGGCTACACCTTC.

The chain recombines TRBV5-4 with TRBJ2-5; 11 bases agree with TRBD2. The germline V gene has CDR1 SGHNT and CDR2 YYREEE (reference sequence). The CDR3 length is 15 residues. V gave up 3 bases and J gave up 3 bases; unmatched junction bases: 4. CDR3 residues: CASSSKTSGEETQYF. CDR3 coding DNA: TGTGCCAGCAGCTCAAAGACTAGCGGGGAAGAGACCCAGTACTTC.

The CDR3 reads CASSSRWSTDTQYF. CDR3 bases: TGTGCCAGCAGTTCAAGGTGGTCCACAGATACGCAGTATTTT. The chain couples TRBV25-1 to TRBJ2-3, with D uncertain. Germline values: CDR1 MGHDK, CDR2 SYGVNS. The V and J ends lost 5 bases and 2 bases respectively, with 11 bases between them. CDR3 length: 14 residues. The whole variable domain, remainder taken from reference TRBV25-1 and TRBJ2-3, is EADIYQTPRYLVIGTGKKITLECSQTMGHDKMYWYQQDPGMELHLIHYSYGVNSTEKGDLSSESTVSRIRTEHFPLTLESARPSHTSQYLCASSSRWSTDTQYFGPGTRLTVL.

The CDR3 DNA sequence: TGTGCCAGCGGACAGGGGGCGGGCTATGGCTACACCTTC. Translating it yields CASGQGAGYGYTF. The chain carries TRBV7-9 and TRBJ1-2; 11 nucleotides agree with TRBD1. This CDR3 contains 13 residues. The V segment lost 8 bases and the J segment 4 bases; nucleotides outside the gene matches: 3. Germline lookup yields CDR1 SEHNR and CDR2 FQNEAQ (reference sequence).

The chain is built from TRBV15 and TRBJ2-1, with 11 positions matching TRBD2. CDR1 LNHNV and CDR2 YYDKDF come from the germline V gene (reference sequence). The CDR3 length is 15 residues. The V segment lost 5 bases and the J segment 7 bases; nucleotides outside the gene matches: 7. The CDR3 region is CATSVLAGGWNEQFF. CDR3 in DNA: TGTGCCACCAGCGTTCTAGCGGGAGGCTGGAATGAGCAGTTCTTC.

This sequence joins TRBV27 and TRBJ2-7; TRBD1 matches 9 bases. CDR3 length equals 16 residues. Per the germline V gene, CDR1 is MNHEY and CDR2 is SMNVEV (reference sequence). V shed 8 bases and J 4 bases; nucleotides not matched to a gene: 15. The CDR3 region is CASDFPPLGQGYEQYF. The CDR3 DNA reads as TGTGCCAGCGATTTTCCCCCACTCGGACAGGGGTACGAGCAGTACTTC.

The rearrangement links TRBV21-1 to TRBJ2-7; TRBD2 is the table's D call, not checked against the DNA. TRBV21-1 is a pseudogene segment. The CDR3 sequence is 14 residues long. For the CDR3, the DNA is TGTGCCAGCGGGGGACTAGCGGGAAGCTACGAGCAGTACTTC. As protein: CASGGLAGSYEQYF.

The chain is built from TRBV9 and TRBJ2-5; TRBD1 matches 7 bases. The J segment lost 1 base and the V segment lost 0 bases, leaving 9 bases of the junction unmatched. The CDR3 is 17 residues long. The germline V gene encodes CDR1 SGDLS and CDR2 YYNGEE. CDR3 protein: CASSVGQGLNAQETQYF. In DNA form, the CDR3 reads TGTGCCAGCAGCGTAGGACAGGGCCTAAATGCCCAAGAGACCCAGTACTTC.

The chain has TRBV7-8 and TRBJ2-2; D unresolved. This CDR3 has 17 residues. Deletions cut 6 bases from V and 0 bases from J, with 17 bases between. Germline V gene sequence: CDR1 SGHVS, CDR2 FQNEAQ. CDR3 nucleotides: TGTGCCAGCAGTTTGAGCCTGCGGTCAACGAACACCGGGGAGCTGTTTTTT. It translates to CASSLSLRSTNTGELFF.

The genes are TRBV19 and TRBJ2-2; 7 bases match TRBD1. The CDR3 has 17 amino acids. The J segment lost 5 bases and the V segment lost 4 bases, leaving 13 bases of the junction unmatched. The germline CDR1 and CDR2 sequences are LNHDA and SQIVND (reference sequence). The CDR3 coding sequence is TGTGCCAGTAGTAGTAACAGGGGCAGGGTAGGAACCGGGGAGCTGTTTTTT. It specifies CASSSNRGRVGTGELFF.

The chain recombines TRBV30 with TRBJ1-2; maybe TRBD1 (5 bases). The CDR3 spans 12 residues. V shed 1 base and J shed 2 bases, with 5 bases lying between them. Germline V gene data show CDR1 as GTSNPN and CDR2 as SVGIG (reference sequence). The CDR3 coding sequence is TGTGCCTGGAGTGGGGGGAACTATGGCTACACCTTC. This codes for CAWSGGNYGYTF. The full variable domain, completed using reference TRBV30 and TRBJ1-2, is SQTIHQWPATLVQPVGSPLSLECTVEGTSNPNLYWYRQAAGRGLQLLFYSVGIGQISSEVPQNLSASRPQDRQFILSSKKLLLSDSGFYLCAWSGGNYGYTFGSGTRLTVV.

The chain links TRBV2 to TRBJ2-7, with a possible D match to TRBD1 (6 bases). This CDR3 has 13 residues. V lost 5 bases and J lost 3, with 11 bases in between. Germline assignment: CDR1 SNHLY and CDR2 FYNNEI. This CDR3 reads CASSKGQIYEQYF. CDR3 coding DNA: TGTGCCAGCAGTAAAGGACAGATCTACGAGCAGTACTTC.

The chain is built from TRBV7-2 and TRBJ2-7, with TRBD1 matching 11 bases. The CDR3 covers 14 residues. V shed 5 bases and J 2 bases; nucleotides not matched to a gene: 2. Germline V gene sequence: CDR1 SGHTA, CDR2 FQGNSA. DNA for the CDR3: TGTGCCAGCAGCCGGGACAGGGGGACCTACGAGCAGTACTTC. Translated, it gives CASSRDRGTYEQYF. Full variable domain (outside the CDR3, taken from reference TRBV7-2 and TRBJ2-7): GAGVSQSPSNKVTEKGKDVELRCDPISGHTALYWYRQSLGQGLEFLIYFQGNSAPDKSGLPSDRFSAERTGGSVSTLTIQRTQQEDSAVYLCASSRDRGTYEQYFGPGTRLTVT.

V is TRBV1 and J is TRBJ2-7; TRBD2 is the table's D call and was not checked against the DNA. TRBV1 is given as a pseudogene. This CDR3 is 16 amino acids long. CDR3 sequence (DNA): TGCACCAGCAGCCAAAGGACTAGCGGGAGCCCTAACGAGCAGTACTTC. Translation: CTSSQRTSGSPNEQYF.